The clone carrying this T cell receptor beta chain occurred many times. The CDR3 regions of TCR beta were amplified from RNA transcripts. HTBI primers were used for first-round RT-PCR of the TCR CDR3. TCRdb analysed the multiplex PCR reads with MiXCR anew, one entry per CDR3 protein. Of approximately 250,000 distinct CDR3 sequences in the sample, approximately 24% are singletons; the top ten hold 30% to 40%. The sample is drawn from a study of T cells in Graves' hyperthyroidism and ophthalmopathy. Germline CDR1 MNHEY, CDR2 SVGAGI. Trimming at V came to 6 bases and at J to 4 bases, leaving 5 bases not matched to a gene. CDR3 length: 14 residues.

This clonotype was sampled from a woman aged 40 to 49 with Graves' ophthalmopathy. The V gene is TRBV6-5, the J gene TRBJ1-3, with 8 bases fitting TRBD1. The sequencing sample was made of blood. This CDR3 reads CASSRQGWGNTIYF. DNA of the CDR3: TGTGCCAGCAGCCGACAGGGGTGGGGAAACACCATATATTTT.